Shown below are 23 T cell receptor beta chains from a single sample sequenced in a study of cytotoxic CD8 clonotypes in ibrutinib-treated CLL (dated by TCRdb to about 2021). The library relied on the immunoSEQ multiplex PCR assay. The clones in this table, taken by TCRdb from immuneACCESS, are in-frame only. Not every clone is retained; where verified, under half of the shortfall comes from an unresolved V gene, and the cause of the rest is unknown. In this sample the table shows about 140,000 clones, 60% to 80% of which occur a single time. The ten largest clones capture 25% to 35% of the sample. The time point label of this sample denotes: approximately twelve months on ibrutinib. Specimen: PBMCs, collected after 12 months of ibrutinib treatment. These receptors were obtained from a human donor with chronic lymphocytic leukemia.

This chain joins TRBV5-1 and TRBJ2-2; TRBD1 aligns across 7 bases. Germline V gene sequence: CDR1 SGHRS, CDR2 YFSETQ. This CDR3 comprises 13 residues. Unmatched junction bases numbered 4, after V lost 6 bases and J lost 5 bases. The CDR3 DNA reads TGCGCCAGCACCTTACAGGGGACCGGGGAGCTGTTTTTT. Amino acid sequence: CASTLQGTGELFF.

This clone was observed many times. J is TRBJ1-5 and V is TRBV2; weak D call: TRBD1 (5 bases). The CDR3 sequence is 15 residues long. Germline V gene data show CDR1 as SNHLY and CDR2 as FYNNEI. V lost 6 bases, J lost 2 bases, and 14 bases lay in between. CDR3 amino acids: CASRAGRLGNQPQHF. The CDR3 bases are TGTGCCAGCAGGGCAGGGAGGCTTGGCAATCAGCCCCAGCATTTT.

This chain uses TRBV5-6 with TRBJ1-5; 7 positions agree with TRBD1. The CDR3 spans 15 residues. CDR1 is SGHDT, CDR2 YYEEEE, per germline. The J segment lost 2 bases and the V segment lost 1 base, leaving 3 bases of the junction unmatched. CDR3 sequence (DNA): TGTGCCAGCAGCTTGACTACAGGGGGCAATCAGCCCCAGCATTTT. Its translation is CASSLTTGGNQPQHF.

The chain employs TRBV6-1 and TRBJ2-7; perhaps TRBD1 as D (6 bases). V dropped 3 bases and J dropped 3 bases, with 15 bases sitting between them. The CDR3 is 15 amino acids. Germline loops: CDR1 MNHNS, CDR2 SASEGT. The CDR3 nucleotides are TGTGCCAGCAGTGACCAGACAGGTGGAGACTACGAGCAGTACTTC. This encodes CASSDQTGGDYEQYF.

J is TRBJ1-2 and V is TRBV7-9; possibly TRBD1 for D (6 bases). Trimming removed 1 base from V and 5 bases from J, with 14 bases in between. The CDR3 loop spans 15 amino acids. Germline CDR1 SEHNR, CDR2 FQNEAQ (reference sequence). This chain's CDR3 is CASSLDQGGYYGYTF. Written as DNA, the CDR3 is TGTGCCAGCAGCTTAGATCAAGGGGGGTATTATGGCTACACCTTC.

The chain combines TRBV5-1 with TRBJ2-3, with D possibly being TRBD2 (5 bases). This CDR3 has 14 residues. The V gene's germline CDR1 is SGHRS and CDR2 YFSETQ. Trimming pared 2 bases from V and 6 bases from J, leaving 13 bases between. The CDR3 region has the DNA TGCGCCAGCAGCTTTGGTACCCGCGGGGATACGCAGTATTTT. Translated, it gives CASSFGTRGDTQYF.

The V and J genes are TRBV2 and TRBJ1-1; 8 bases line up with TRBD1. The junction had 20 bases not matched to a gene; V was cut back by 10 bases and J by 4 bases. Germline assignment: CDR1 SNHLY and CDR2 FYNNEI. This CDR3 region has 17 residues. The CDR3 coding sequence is TGTGCCACCCCTCGGAGCATTCAGGGGGCGCATAGCACTGAAGCTTTCTTT. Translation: CATPRSIQGAHSTEAFF.

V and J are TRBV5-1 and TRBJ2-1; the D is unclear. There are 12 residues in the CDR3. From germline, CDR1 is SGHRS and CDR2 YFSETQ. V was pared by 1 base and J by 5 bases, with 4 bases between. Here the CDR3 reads CASSLRDNEQFF. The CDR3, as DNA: TGCGCCAGCAGCTTGAGGGACAATGAGCAGTTCTTC. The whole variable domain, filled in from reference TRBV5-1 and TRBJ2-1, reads KAGVTQTPRYLIKTRGQQVTLSCSPISGHRSVSWYQQTPGQGLQFLFEYFSETQRNKGNFPGRFSGRQFSNSRSEMNVSTLELGDSALYLCASSLRDNEQFFGPGTRLTVL.

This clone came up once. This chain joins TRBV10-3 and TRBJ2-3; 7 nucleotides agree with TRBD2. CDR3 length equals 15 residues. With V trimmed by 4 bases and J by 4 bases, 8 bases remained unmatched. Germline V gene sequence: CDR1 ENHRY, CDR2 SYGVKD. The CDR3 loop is CAISAGRERSDTQYF. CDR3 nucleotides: TGTGCCATCAGTGCGGGGCGGGAGCGTTCAGATACGCAGTATTTT.

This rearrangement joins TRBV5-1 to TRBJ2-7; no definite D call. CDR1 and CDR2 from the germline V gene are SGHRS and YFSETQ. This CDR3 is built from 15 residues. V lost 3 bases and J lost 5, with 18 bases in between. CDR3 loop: CASSSGQAAANEQYF. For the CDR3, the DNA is TGCGCCAGCAGCTCCGGGCAGGCCGCCGCCAACGAGCAGTACTTC. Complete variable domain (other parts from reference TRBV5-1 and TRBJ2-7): KAGVTQTPRYLIKTRGQQVTLSCSPISGHRSVSWYQQTPGQGLQFLFEYFSETQRNKGNFPGRFSGRQFSNSRSEMNVSTLELGDSALYLCASSSGQAAANEQYFGPGTRLTVT.

CDR3 in amino acids: CASSLGQGGTDTQYF. The CDR3 DNA reads TGTGCCAGCAGCTTAGGGCAGGGTGGCACAGATACGCAGTATTTT. This chain connects TRBV11-2 to TRBJ2-3; possible D gene TRBD1, 5 bases. Trimming took 1 base from V and 1 from J, leaving 9 bases between them. CDR3 size: 15 residues. Germline loops: CDR1 SGHAT, CDR2 FQNNGV.

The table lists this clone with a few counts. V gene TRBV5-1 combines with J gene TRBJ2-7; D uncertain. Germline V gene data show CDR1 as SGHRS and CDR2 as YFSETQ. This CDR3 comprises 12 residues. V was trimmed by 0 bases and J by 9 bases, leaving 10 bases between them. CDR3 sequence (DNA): TGCGCCAGCAGCTTGGAGAGCCAAGTGCAGTACTTC. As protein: CASSLESQVQYF.

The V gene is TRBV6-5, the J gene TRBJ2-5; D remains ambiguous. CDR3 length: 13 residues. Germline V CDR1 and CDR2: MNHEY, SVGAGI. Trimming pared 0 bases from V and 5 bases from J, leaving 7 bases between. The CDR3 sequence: CASSYSTRETQYF. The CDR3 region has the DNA TGTGCCAGCAGTTACTCGACTCGTGAGACCCAGTACTTC.

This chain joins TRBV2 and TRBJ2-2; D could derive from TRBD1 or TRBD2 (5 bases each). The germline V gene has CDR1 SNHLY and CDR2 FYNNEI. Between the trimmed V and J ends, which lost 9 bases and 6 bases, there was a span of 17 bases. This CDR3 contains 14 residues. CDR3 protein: CARTGTTSAGELFF. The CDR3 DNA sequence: TGTGCCAGAACCGGGACCACATCCGCCGGGGAGCTGTTTTTT.

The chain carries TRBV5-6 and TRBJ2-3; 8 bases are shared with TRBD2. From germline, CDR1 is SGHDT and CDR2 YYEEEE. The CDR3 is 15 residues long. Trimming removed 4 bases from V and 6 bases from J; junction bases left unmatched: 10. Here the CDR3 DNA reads TGTGCCAGCAGCCCCCCGGGACTAGTGGGTGATACGCAGTATTTT. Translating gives CASSPPGLVGDTQYF.

CDR3 region: CASSLFQGGTEAFF. CDR3 nucleotides: TGTGCCAGCAGCTTGTTCCAGGGGGGGACTGAAGCTTTCTTT. The rearrangement links TRBV7-9 to TRBJ1-1, with 7 bases aligning to TRBD1. V lost 3 bases to trimming and J lost 5 bases; unmatched junction nucleotides: 6. CDR1 is SEHNR, CDR2 FQNEAQ, per germline (reference sequence). The CDR3 contains 14 residues.

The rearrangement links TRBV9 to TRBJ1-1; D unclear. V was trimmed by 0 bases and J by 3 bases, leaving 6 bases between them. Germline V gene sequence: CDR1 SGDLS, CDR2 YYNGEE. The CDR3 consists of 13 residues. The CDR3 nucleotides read TGTGCCAGCAGCGTAGCTGGGTACACTGAAGCTTTCTTT. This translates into CASSVAGYTEAFF.

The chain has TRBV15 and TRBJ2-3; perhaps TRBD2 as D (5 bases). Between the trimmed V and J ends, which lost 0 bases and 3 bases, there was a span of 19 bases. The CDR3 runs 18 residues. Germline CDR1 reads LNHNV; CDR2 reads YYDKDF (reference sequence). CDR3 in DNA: TGTGCCACCAGCAGAGACCCAGCCACTAGACGTACGACAGATACGCAGTATTTT. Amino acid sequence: CATSRDPATRRTTDTQYF.

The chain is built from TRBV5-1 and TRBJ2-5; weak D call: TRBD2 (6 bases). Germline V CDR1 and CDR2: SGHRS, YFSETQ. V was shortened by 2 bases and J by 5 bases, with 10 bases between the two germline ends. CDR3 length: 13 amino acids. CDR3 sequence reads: CASSLGGSETQYF. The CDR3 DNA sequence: TGCGCCAGCAGCTTAGGAGGGAGCGAGACCCAGTACTTC. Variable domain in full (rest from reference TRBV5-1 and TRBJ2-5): KAGVTQTPRYLIKTRGQQVTLSCSPISGHRSVSWYQQTPGQGLQFLFEYFSETQRNKGNFPGRFSGRQFSNSRSEMNVSTLELGDSALYLCASSLGGSETQYFGPGTRLLVL.

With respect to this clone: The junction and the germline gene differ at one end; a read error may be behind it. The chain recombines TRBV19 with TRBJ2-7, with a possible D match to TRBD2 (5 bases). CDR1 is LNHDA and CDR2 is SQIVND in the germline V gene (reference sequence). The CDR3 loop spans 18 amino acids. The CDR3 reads CASRIAHPRTGTSYEQYF. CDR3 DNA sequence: TGTGCCAGTAGGATAGCCCATCCTCGGACGGGAACTTCCTACGAGCAGTACTTC.

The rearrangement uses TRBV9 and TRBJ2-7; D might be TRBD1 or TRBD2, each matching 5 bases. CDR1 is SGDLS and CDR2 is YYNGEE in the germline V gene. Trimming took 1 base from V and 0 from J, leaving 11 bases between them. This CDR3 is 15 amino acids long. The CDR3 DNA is TGTGCCAGCAGCGTATACCGGGACGCCTCCTACGAGCAGTACTTC. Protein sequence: CASSVYRDASYEQYF.

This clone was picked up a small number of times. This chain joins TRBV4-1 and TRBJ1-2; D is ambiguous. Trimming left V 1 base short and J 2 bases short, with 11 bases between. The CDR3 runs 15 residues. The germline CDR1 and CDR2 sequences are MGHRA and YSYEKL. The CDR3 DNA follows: TGCGCCAGCAGCCAAGTGAAGTCTTCAAACTATGGCTACACCTTC. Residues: CASSQVKSSNYGYTF.

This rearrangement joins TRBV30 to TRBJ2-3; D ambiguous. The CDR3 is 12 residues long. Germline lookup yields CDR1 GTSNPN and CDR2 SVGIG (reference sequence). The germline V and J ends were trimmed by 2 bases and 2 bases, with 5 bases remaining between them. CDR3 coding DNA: TGTGCCTGGAGTCGGATCACAGATACGCAGTATTTT. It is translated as CAWSRITDTQYF.